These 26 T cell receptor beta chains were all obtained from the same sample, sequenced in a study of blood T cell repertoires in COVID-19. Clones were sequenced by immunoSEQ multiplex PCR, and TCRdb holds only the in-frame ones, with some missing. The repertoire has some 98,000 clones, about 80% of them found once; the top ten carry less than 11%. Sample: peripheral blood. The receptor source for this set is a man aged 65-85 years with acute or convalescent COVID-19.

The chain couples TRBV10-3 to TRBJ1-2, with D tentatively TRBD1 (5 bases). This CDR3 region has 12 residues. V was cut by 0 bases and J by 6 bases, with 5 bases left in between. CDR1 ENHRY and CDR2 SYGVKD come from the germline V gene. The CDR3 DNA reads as TGTGCCATCAGTGAGTCGACAGATGGCTACACCTTC. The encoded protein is CAISESTDGYTF.

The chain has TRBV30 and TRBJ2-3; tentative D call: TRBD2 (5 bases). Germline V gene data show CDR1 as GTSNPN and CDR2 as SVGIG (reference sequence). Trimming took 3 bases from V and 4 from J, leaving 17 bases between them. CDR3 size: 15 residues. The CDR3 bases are TGTGCCTGGAGAGCAAAAGCCGGACTCGCAGATACGCAGTATTTT. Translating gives CAWRAKAGLADTQYF.

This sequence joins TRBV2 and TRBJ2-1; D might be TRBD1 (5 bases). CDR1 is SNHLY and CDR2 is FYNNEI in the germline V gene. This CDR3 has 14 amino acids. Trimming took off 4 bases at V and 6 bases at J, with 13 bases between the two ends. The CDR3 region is CASSAQGWGNEQFF. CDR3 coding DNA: TGTGCCAGCAGTGCCCAGGGTTGGGGCAATGAGCAGTTCTTC. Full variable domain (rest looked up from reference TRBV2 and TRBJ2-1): EPEVTQTPSHQVTQMGQEVILRCVPISNHLYFYWYRQILGQKVEFLVSFYNNEISEKSEIFDDQFSVERPDGSNFTLKIRSTKLEDSAMYFCASSAQGWGNEQFFGPGTRLTVL.

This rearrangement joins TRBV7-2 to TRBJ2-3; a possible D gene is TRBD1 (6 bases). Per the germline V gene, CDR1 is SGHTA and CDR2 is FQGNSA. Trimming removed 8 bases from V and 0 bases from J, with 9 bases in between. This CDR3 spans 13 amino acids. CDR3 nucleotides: TGTGCCAGCGGGGGCGGGAGCACAGATACGCAGTATTTT. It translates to CASGGGSTDTQYF.

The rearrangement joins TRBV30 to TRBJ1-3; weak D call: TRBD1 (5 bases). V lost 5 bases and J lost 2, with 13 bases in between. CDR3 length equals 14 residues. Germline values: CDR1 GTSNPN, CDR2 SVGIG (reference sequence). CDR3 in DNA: TGTGCCTGGCCGGGGGATGCGGCTGGAAACACCATATATTTT. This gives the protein CAWPGDAAGNTIYF.

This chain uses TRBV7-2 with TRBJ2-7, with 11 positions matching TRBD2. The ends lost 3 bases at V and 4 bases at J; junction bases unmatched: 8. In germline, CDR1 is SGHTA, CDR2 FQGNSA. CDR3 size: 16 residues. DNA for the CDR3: TGTGCCAGCAGCTTGGGCAAGACTAGCGGGATATACGAGCAGTACTTC. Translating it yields CASSLGKTSGIYEQYF.

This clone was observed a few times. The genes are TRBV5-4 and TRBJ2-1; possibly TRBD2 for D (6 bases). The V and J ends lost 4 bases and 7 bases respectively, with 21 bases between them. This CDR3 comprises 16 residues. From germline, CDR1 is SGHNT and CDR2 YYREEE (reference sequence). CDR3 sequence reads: CASSLRTNLRMNEQFF. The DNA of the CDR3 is TGTGCCAGCAGCCTTCGGACTAACTTGAGGATGAATGAGCAGTTCTTC.

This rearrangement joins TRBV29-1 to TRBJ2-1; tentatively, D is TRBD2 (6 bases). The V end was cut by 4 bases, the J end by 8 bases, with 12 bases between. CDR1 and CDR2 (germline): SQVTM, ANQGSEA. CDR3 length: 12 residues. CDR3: CSVVRGSYEQFF. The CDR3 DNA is TGCAGCGTTGTTCGGGGGAGCTATGAGCAGTTCTTC.

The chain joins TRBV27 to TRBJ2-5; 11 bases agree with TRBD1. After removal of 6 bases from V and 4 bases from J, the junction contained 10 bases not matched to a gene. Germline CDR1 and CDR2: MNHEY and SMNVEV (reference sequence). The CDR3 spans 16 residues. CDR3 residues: CASSELGTGGRETQYF. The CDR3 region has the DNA TGTGCCAGCAGCGAACTCGGGACAGGGGGGCGAGAGACCCAGTACTTC.

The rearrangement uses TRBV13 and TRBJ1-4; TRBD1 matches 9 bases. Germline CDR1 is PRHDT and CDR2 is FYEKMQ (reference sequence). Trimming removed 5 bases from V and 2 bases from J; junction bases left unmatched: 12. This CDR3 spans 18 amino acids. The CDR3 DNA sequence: TGTGCCAGCAGCCTAAGACAGGGGGTCGTGTTCACTAATGAAAAACTGTTTTTT. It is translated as CASSLRQGVVFTNEKLFF.

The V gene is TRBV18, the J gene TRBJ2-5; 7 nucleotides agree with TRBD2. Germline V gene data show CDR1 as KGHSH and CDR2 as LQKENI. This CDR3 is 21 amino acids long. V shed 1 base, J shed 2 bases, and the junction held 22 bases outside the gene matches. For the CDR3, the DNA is TGTGCCAGCTCACCACTGGCCCATCTTTCGGGACTACCCGCGATTCAAGAGACCCAGTACTTC. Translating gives CASSPLAHLSGLPAIQETQYF.

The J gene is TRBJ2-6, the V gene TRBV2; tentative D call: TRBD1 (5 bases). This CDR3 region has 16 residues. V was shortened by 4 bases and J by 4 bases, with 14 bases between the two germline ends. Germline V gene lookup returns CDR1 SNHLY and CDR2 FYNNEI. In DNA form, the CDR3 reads TGTGCCAGCAGTGTGCAGGGTGGTACAGGGGCCAACGTCCTGACTTTC. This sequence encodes CASSVQGGTGANVLTF.

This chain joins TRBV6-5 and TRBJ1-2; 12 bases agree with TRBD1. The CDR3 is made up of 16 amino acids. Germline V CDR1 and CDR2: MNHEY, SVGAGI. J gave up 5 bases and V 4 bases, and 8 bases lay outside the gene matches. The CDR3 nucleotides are TGTGCCAGCAGTTTTACCGGGACAGGGGGCGGTTATGGCTACACCTTC. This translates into CASSFTGTGGGYGYTF.

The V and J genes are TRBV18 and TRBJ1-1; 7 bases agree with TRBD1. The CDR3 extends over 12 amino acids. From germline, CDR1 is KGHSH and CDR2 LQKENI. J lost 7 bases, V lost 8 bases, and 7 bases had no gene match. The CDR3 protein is CASVGQPFEAFF. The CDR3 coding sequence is TGTGCCAGCGTGGGACAGCCTTTTGAAGCTTTCTTT.

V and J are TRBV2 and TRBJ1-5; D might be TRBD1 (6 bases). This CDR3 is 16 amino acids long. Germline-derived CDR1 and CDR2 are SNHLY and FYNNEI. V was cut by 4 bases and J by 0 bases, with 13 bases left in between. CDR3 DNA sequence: TGTGCCAGCAGTGCGGGGACACTTTATAGCAATCAGCCCCAGCATTTT. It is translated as CASSAGTLYSNQPQHF.

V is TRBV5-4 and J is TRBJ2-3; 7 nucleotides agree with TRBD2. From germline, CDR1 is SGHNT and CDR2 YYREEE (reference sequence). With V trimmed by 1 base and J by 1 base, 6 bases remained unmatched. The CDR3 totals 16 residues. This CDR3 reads CASSLRRESRTDTQYF. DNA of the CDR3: TGTGCCAGCAGCTTGAGGCGGGAGAGCCGCACAGATACGCAGTATTTT.

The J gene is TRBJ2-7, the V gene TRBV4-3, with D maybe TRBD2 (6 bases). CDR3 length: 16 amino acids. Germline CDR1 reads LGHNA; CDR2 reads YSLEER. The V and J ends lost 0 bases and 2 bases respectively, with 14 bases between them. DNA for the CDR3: TGCGCCAGCAGCCAAGATGGCGGGGATCGTCCCTACGAGCAGTACTTC. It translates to CASSQDGGDRPYEQYF.

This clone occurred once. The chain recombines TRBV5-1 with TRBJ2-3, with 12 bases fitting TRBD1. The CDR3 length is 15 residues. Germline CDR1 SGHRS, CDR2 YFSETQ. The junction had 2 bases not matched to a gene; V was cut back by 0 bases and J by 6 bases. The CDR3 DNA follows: TGCGCCAGCAGCTTGGCCGGGACAGGGGGCGATACGCAGTATTTT. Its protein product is CASSLAGTGGDTQYF.

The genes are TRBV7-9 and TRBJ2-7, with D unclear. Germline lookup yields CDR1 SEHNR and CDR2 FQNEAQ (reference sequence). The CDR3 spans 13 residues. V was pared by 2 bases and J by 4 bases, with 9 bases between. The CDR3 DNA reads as TGTGCCAGCAGCTTATCACAGCTATACGAGCAGTACTTC. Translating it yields CASSLSQLYEQYF.

The CDR3 loop is CASSQVKSGGYTF. The CDR3 nucleotides are TGTGCCAGCAGCCAAGTTAAGTCGGGTGGCTACACCTTC. V gene TRBV3-1 (or the pseudogene TRBV3-2) combines with J gene TRBJ1-2; D uncertain. The V end lost 1 base, the J end lost 7 bases, and 10 bases lay between the germline ends. The CDR3 totals 13 residues. Per germline, CDR1 LGHDT and CDR2 YNNKEL (reference sequence).

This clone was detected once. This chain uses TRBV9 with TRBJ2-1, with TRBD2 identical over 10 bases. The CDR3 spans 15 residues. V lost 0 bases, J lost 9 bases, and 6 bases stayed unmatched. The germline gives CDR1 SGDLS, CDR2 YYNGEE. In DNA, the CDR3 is TGTGCCAGCAGCGTAGTCAGCGGGAGGGCCGGTGAGCAGTTCTTC. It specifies CASSVVSGRAGEQFF. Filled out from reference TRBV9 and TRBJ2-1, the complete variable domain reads DSGVTQTPKHLITATGQRVTLRCSPRSGDLSVYWYQQSLDQGLQFLIQYYNGEERAKGNILERFSAQQFPDLHSELNLSSLELGDSALYFCASSVVSGRAGEQFFGPGTRLTVL.

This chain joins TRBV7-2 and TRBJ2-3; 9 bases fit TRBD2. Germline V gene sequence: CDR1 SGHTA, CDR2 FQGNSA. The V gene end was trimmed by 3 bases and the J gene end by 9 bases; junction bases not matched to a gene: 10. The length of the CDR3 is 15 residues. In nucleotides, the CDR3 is TGTGCCAGCAGCTTTGGAGCGGGGGGATTCGACACGCAGTATTTT. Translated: CASSFGAGGFDTQYF.

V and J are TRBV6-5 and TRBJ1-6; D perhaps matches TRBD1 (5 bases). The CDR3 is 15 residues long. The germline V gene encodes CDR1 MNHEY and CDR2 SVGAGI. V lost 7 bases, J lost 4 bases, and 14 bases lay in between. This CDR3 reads CASTRDGGYNSPLHF. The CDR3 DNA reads TGTGCCAGCACTAGAGACGGGGGGTATAATTCACCCCTCCACTTT.

The CDR3 region is CASSAWTGGNTEAFF. The DNA for the CDR3 is TGCGCCAGCAGCGCATGGACCGGGGGGAACACTGAAGCTTTCTTT. The chain joins TRBV5-1 to TRBJ1-1; TRBD1 might be the D (5 bases). Deletions cut 4 bases from V and 1 base from J, with 14 bases between. CDR1 and CDR2 from the germline V gene are SGHRS and YFSETQ. This CDR3 comprises 15 residues. Drawing the rest from reference TRBV5-1 and TRBJ1-1, the complete variable domain is KAGVTQTPRYLIKTRGQQVTLSCSPISGHRSVSWYQQTPGQGLQFLFEYFSETQRNKGNFPGRFSGRQFSNSRSEMNVSTLELGDSALYLCASSAWTGGNTEAFFGQGTRLTVV.

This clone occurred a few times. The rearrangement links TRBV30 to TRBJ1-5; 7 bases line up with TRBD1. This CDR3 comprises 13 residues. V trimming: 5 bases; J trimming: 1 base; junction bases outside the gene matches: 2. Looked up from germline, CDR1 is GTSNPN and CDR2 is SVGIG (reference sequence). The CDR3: CAWAGGSNQPQHF. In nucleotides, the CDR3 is TGTGCCTGGGCAGGGGGAAGCAATCAGCCCCAGCATTTT.

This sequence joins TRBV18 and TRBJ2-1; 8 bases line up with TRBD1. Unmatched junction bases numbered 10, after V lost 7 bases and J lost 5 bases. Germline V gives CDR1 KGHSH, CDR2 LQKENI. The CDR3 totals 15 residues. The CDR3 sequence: CASFSGTGADNEQFF. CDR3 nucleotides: TGTGCCAGCTTTTCCGGGACAGGAGCCGACAATGAGCAGTTCTTC. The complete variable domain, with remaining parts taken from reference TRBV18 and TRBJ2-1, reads NAGVMQNPRHLVRRRGQEARLRCSPMKGHSHVYWYRQLPEEGLKFMVYLQKENIIDESGMPKERFSAEFPKEGPSILRIQQVVRGDSAAYFCASFSGTGADNEQFFGPGTRLTVL.